Shown below are 17 T cell receptor beta chains from a single sample sequenced in a study of blood T cells in healthy people across ages. Primers used in a second PCR of about 6 to 11 cycles were a sample-barcoded 5' primer and a J-beta primer mix. Via MiXCR, TCRdb re-called the 5' RACE reads, giving one row per CDR3 protein. Of fewer than 750,000 distinct CDR3 sequences in the sample, under 55% are singletons; the top ten hold roughly 24%. The sequencing sample was made of blood. All receptors derive from a man older than 75 in good health.

This clonotype appeared a few times. The chain couples TRBV12-3 or TRBV12-4 to TRBJ1-5; tentatively, D is TRBD1 (5 bases). Between the trimmed V and J ends, which lost 7 bases and 3 bases, there was a span of 16 bases. The CDR3 has 15 amino acids. The CDR3 spells CASTPGLFLNQPQHF. CDR3 sequence (DNA): TGTGCCAGCACCCCGGGACTGTTTCTCAATCAGCCCCAGCATTTT.

The chain has TRBV15 and TRBJ2-1, with unresolved D. There are 15 residues in the CDR3. Trimming left V 0 bases short and J 9 bases short, with 15 bases between. In germline, CDR1 is LNHNV, CDR2 YYDKDF (reference sequence). The CDR3 loop reads CATSRDSAYNGEQFF. The DNA of the CDR3 is TGTGCCACCAGCAGAGATTCGGCATACAATGGTGAGCAGTTCTTC.

This chain uses TRBV29-1 with TRBJ2-5; D is perhaps TRBD1 (6 bases). With 4 bases removed from V and 3 bases from J, the gap between germline ends came to 9 bases. This CDR3 contains 12 residues. Germline values: CDR1 SQVTM, CDR2 ANQGSEA. CDR3 in DNA: TGCAGCGTTGCCAGGGGAAAAGAGACCCAGTACTTC. Translated: CSVARGKETQYF. Full variable domain (missing parts from reference TRBV29-1 and TRBJ2-5): SAVISQKPSRDICQRGTSLTIQCQVDSQVTMMFWYRQQPGQSLTLIATANQGSEATYESGFVIDKFPISRPNLTFSTLTVSNMSPEDSSIYLCSVARGKETQYFGPGTRLLVL.

The V and J genes are TRBV9 and TRBJ2-5, with TRBD2 matching 7 bases. J was trimmed by 11 bases and V by 4 bases; bases with no gene match: 14. The CDR3 contains 14 residues. Per germline, CDR1 SGDLS and CDR2 YYNGEE. The CDR3 nucleotides read TGTGCCAGCAGCCCATCTAGCGGTACCTACGGGCAGTACTTC. Amino acids: CASSPSSGTYGQYF.

This clonotype was seen more than once but under ten times. The rearrangement joins TRBV9 to TRBJ2-3; D not resolved. With 0 bases removed from V and 1 base from J, the gap between germline ends came to 6 bases. This CDR3 has 14 residues. Germline V CDR1 and CDR2: SGDLS, YYNGEE. The CDR3 sequence is CASSVDQRTDTQYF. In DNA, the CDR3 is TGTGCCAGCAGCGTAGACCAGCGCACAGATACGCAGTATTTT.

The chain employs TRBV4-1 and TRBJ2-1; D unresolved. The CDR3 extends over 16 amino acids. Trimming removed 4 bases at V and 9 bases at J, with 22 bases between. Germline V gene data show CDR1 as MGHRA and CDR2 as YSYEKL. The CDR3 loop reads CASSRPLADYYCEQFF. For the CDR3, the DNA is TGCGCCAGCAGCCGACCGCTGGCCGATTACTACTGTGAGCAGTTCTTC.

This chain links TRBV21-1 with TRBJ2-7; the DNA was not compared with TRBD2, the D call given in the table. TRBV21-1 is a listed pseudogene. CDR3 length: 15 amino acids. Written as DNA, the CDR3 is TGTGCCAGCAGCAAAGCTGGAGGTTTCGGCCGCGAGCAGTACTTC. Residues: CASSKAGGFGREQYF.

The genes are TRBV20-1 and TRBJ1-1; TRBD1 might be the D (6 bases). CDR1 and CDR2 from the germline V gene are DFQATT and SNEGSKA (reference sequence). The CDR3 is made up of 13 amino acids. V was clipped by 1 base and J by 4 bases, with 10 bases between them. The CDR3 loop reads CSARGGRATEAFF. CDR3 coding DNA: TGCAGTGCTAGAGGGGGGCGCGCCACTGAAGCTTTCTTT.

CDR3 in amino acids: CASSQNTDGTDTQYF. CDR3 DNA sequence: TGTGCCAGCAGCCAAAACACCGATGGCACAGATACGCAGTATTTT. The genes are TRBV14 and TRBJ2-3; D call uncertain. The germline V gene has CDR1 SGHDN and CDR2 FVKESK. This CDR3 is 15 amino acids long. Trimming took 2 bases from V and 1 from J, leaving 10 bases between them.

The chain uses TRBV5-1 and TRBJ2-3; 14 nucleotides match TRBD2. The CDR3 spans 19 residues. J gave up 0 bases and V 4 bases, and 10 bases lay outside the gene matches. Looked up from germline, CDR1 is SGHRS and CDR2 is YFSETQ. The CDR3 DNA reads as TGCGCCAGCAGCCTCATGGGACTAGCGGGGGTCTCTAGCACAGATACGCAGTATTTT. Protein: CASSLMGLAGVSSTDTQYF.

This clonotype has a handful of counts. For the CDR3, the DNA is TGTGCCAGCAGTTTGTATCAGGCGGGCATCAATGAGCAGTTCTTC. This codes for CASSLYQAGINEQFF. This chain links TRBV28 with TRBJ2-1; a possible D gene is TRBD2 (5 bases). Germline loops: CDR1 MDHEN, CDR2 SYDVKM. The CDR3 is 15 amino acids. V lost 3 bases and J lost 6, with 15 bases in between.

The rearrangement joins TRBV15 to TRBJ2-5; no definite D call. CDR3 size: 12 residues. V was cut by 1 base and J by 4 bases, with 4 bases left in between. Germline V CDR1 and CDR2: LNHNV, YYDKDF (reference sequence). Written as DNA, the CDR3 is TGTGCCACCAGCAGAGTGGGAGAGACCCAGTACTTC. Its translation: CATSRVGETQYF.

This clonotype was counted many times. The chain uses TRBV6-6 and TRBJ1-1; tentative D call: TRBD1 (6 bases). CDR1 and CDR2 from the germline V gene are MNHNY and SVGAGI (reference sequence). Trimming pared 5 bases from V and 1 base from J, leaving 14 bases between. This CDR3 has 15 residues. CDR3 nucleotides: TGTGCCAGCAGTCCTACAGGGATGGAGAACACTGAAGCTTTCTTT. It is translated as CASSPTGMENTEAFF.

This clonotype has a count of ten or more. For the CDR3, the DNA is TGTGCCAGCAGCGCCGGACGGAAACAAGAGACCCAGTACTTC. Translation: CASSAGRKQETQYF. The V call is TRBV6-5, the J call TRBJ2-5; no clear D. Trimming stripped 6 bases from V and 2 bases from J, with 13 bases between. CDR3 length: 14 residues. CDR1 is MNHEY, CDR2 SVGAGI, per germline.

The J gene is TRBJ1-1, the V gene TRBV6-5, with 9 positions matching TRBD1. CDR3 length equals 13 residues. Germline V gives CDR1 MNHEY, CDR2 SVGAGI. V trimming: 8 bases; J trimming: 5 bases; junction bases outside the gene matches: 6. CDR3 sequence reads: CASSGTGSTEAFF. The CDR3 DNA is TGTGCCAGCTCCGGGACAGGGAGTACTGAAGCTTTCTTT.

The gene calls are TRBV20-1 and TRBJ2-5, with 10 bases matching TRBD2. Trimming took 6 bases from V and 0 from J; bases not matched to a gene: 7. The CDR3 is 15 residues long. Germline lookup yields CDR1 DFQATT and CDR2 SNEGSKA (reference sequence). The CDR3 DNA reads as TGCAGTGCCATGGGACTAGCGAATAACCAAGAGACCCAGTACTTC. Amino acids: CSAMGLANNQETQYF.

This clonotype has a count of ten or more. This rearrangement joins TRBV20-1 to TRBJ2-1; D possibly corresponds to TRBD2 (5 bases). CDR3 length: 15 residues. The ends were cut back, 3 bases at V and 9 bases at J, with 21 bases in the middle. CDR1 and CDR2 (germline): DFQATT, SNEGSKA (reference sequence). The DNA for the CDR3 is TGCAGTGCTAGTCGGGAAGCGAATTCGCTCTCTGAGCAGTTCTTC. Its protein is CSASREANSLSEQFF.